This is a list of T cell receptor beta chains from one sample in a study of T-cell reconstitution after alpha-beta-depleted transplantation in children. TCRdb passed the PCR reads through MiXCR, listing each CDR3 protein once. The table records about 3,100 distinct CDR3 sequences, more than 20% of them present only once. Sequencing used PBMCs, mostly from graft donor cells, obtained 60 days after TCRalphabeta/CD19-depleted stem cell transplant. The receptors come from a male patient aged 2-15 years who had a stem cell transplant for acute lymphoblastic leukemia, so the T cells may come from the graft donor. Each CDR3 is given with its conserved first and last residue. D genes are given only for firm matches. Rows may omit the clone size; those that give it use once, few, many or a size class.

CDR3aa: CASSADRYNEQFF
CDR3nt: TGTGCCAGCAGCGCGGACAGGTACAATGAGCAGTTCTTC
j_gene: TRBJ2-1
v_gene: TRBV7-6
len: 13
d_gene: TRBD1
abundance: many

CDR3aa: CASTTRGGGRYEQYF
CDR3nt: TGTGCCAGCACCACCAGGGGGGGCGGGAGATACGAGCAGTACTTC
j_gene: TRBJ2-7
v_gene: TRBV6-5
len: 15
d_gene: .
abundance: many

CDR3aa: CASSPSAGRYQPQHF
CDR3nt: TGCGCCAGCAGCCCAAGCGCAGGGAGATACCAGCCCCAGCATTTT
j_gene: TRBJ1-5
v_gene: TRBV4-1
len: 15
d_gene: .
abundance: medium-sized

CDR3aa: CASTLGGTEGYTF
CDR3nt: TGTGCCAGCACCCTAGGGGGGACCGAGGGCTACACCTTC
j_gene: TRBJ1-2
v_gene: TRBV28
len: 13
d_gene: .
abundance: many

CDR3aa: CASSNRGRITGELFF
CDR3nt: TGTGCCTCCTCCAATCGTGGGAGAATCACCGGGGAGCTGTTTTTT
j_gene: TRBJ2-2
v_gene: TRBV3-1
len: 15
d_gene: .
abundance: .

CDR3aa: CASLRGGPTDTQYF
CDR3nt: TGTGCCAGCCTTCGTGGAGGGCCAACAGATACGCAGTATTTT
j_gene: TRBJ2-3
v_gene: TRBV18
len: 14
d_gene: .
abundance: large

CDR3aa: CASSSYPLTNTEAFF
CDR3nt: TGTGCCAGCAGCTCCTACCCCTTAACGAACACTGAAGCTTTCTTT
j_gene: TRBJ1-1
v_gene: TRBV7-9
len: 15
d_gene: .
abundance: many

CDR3aa: CASSPRPNGPNTEAFF
CDR3nt: TGCGCCAGCAGCCCCAGGCCGAATGGACCGAACACTGAAGCTTTCTTT
j_gene: TRBJ1-1
v_gene: TRBV4-3
len: 16
d_gene: .
abundance: medium-sized

CDR3aa: CASSPGDLNTEAFF
CDR3nt: TGTGCCAGCAGTCCCGGGGACCTGAACACTGAAGCTTTCTTT
j_gene: TRBJ1-1
v_gene: TRBV12-3/TRBV12-4
len: 14
d_gene: .
abundance: many

CDR3aa: CASSLQGMRTEAFF
CDR3nt: TGTGCCAGCAGCCTGCAGGGGATGCGCACTGAAGCTTTCTTT
j_gene: TRBJ1-1
v_gene: TRBV5-6
len: 14
d_gene: .
abundance: many

CDR3aa: CASSQLDKNYGYTF
CDR3nt: TGTGCCAGCAGCCAACTAGACAAGAACTATGGCTACACCTTC
j_gene: TRBJ1-2
v_gene: TRBV14
len: 14
d_gene: .
abundance: .

CDR3aa: CASSSTRTGGSIQYF
CDR3nt: TGTGCCAGCAGCTCAACCCGGACAGGGGGGAGCATTCAGTACTTC
j_gene: TRBJ2-4
v_gene: TRBV7-9
len: 15
d_gene: TRBD1
abundance: many

CDR3aa: CASHPTGNNEQFF
CDR3nt: TGCGCCAGCCACCCGACAGGTAACAATGAGCAGTTCTTC
j_gene: TRBJ2-1
v_gene: TRBV5-1
len: 13
d_gene: .
abundance: .

CDR3aa: CASSPLRGSESRSYEQYF
CDR3nt: TGTGCCAGCTCACCACTTCGGGGCTCGGAAAGCCGCTCCTACGAGCAGTACTTC
j_gene: TRBJ2-7
v_gene: TRBV18
len: 18
d_gene: .
abundance: many

CDR3aa: CASSFIQGRNTIYF
CDR3nt: TGTGCCAGCAGTTTCATACAGGGGAGAAACACCATATATTTT
j_gene: TRBJ1-3
v_gene: TRBV28
len: 14
d_gene: TRBD1
abundance: .

CDR3aa: CASSLDRGTAEAFF
CDR3nt: TGTGCCAGCAGCTTGGACAGGGGGACGGCTGAAGCTTTCTTT
j_gene: TRBJ1-1
v_gene: TRBV7-9
len: 14
d_gene: TRBD1
abundance: many

CDR3aa: CASSYPPRPTSTDTQYF
CDR3nt: TGTGCCAGCAGTTACCCCCCCCGCCCTACTAGCACAGATACGCAGTATTTT
j_gene: TRBJ2-3
v_gene: TRBV6-5
len: 17
d_gene: .
abundance: medium-sized

CDR3aa: CASCQSSGGTGNQPQHF
CDR3nt: TGTGCCTCCTGCCAATCGTCAGGGGGCACTGGCAATCAGCCCCAGCATTTT
j_gene: TRBJ1-5
v_gene: TRBV3-1
len: 17
d_gene: TRBD1
abundance: few

CDR3aa: CASSYAGAAPNTGELFF
CDR3nt: TGTGCCAGCAGTTATGCGGGAGCGGCCCCGAACACCGGGGAGCTGTTTTTT
j_gene: TRBJ2-2
v_gene: TRBV6-9
len: 17
d_gene: TRBD2
abundance: many

CDR3aa: CSARLAGGSSETQYF
CDR3nt: TGCAGTGCGAGACTAGCGGGGGGCAGCAGTGAGACCCAGTACTTC
j_gene: TRBJ2-5
v_gene: TRBV20-1
len: 15
d_gene: TRBD2
abundance: .

CDR3aa: CASSQASGGNTGELFF
CDR3nt: TGTGCCAGCAGCCAAGCTAGCGGAGGGAACACCGGGGAGCTGTTTTTT
j_gene: TRBJ2-2
v_gene: TRBV4-2
len: 16
d_gene: TRBD2
abundance: many

CDR3aa: CASSLTDQETQYF
CDR3nt: TGTGCCAGCAGCTTAACAGACCAAGAGACCCAGTACTTC
j_gene: TRBJ2-5
v_gene: TRBV7-3
len: 13
d_gene: .
abundance: many

CDR3aa: CASSQMPVGNTEAFF
CDR3nt: TGTGCCAGCAGCCAAATGCCGGTGGGGAACACTGAAGCTTTCTTT
j_gene: TRBJ1-1
v_gene: TRBV3-1
len: 15
d_gene: .
abundance: many

CDR3aa: CASSVQAGDWNNEQFF
CDR3nt: TGTGCCAGCAGCGTCCAAGCGGGAGACTGGAACAATGAGCAGTTCTTC
j_gene: TRBJ2-1
v_gene: TRBV9
len: 16
d_gene: TRBD2
abundance: medium-sized

CDR3aa: CASSPTWGAQETQYF
CDR3nt: TGTGCCAGTAGCCCTACATGGGGAGCCCAAGAGACCCAGTACTTC
j_gene: TRBJ2-5
v_gene: TRBV19
len: 15
d_gene: .
abundance: many

CDR3aa: CASSPGLAASYNEQFF
CDR3nt: TGTGCCAGCAGTCCGGGACTAGCGGCGTCCTACAATGAGCAGTTCTTC
j_gene: TRBJ2-1
v_gene: TRBV12-3/TRBV12-4
len: 16
d_gene: TRBD2
abundance: .